This entry concerns a single T cell receptor beta chain. The sample carries other DNA sequences with the same CDR3. This specimen belongs to a study of tumor T cells in aggressive B-cell lymphoma. TCRdb's copy holds only in-frame clones and misses some; the assay was immunoSEQ multiplex PCR. In the table there are some 7,000 clones, 82% of which are singletons. This CDR3 contains 11 residues. Germline V lookup: CDR1 SEHNR, CDR2 FQNEAQ (reference sequence). Trimming removed 7 bases from V and 4 bases from J, with 7 bases in between. The TCR was taken from an adult with diffuse large B cell lymphoma. What was sequenced was tumor tissue. This chain links TRBV7-9 with TRBJ1-1; D call uncertain. The CDR3 region has the DNA TGTGCCAGCACAGGAGGCACTGAAGCTTTCTTT. Translating gives CASTGGTEAFF.